This TCR beta chain was recorded in a study of T cell responses to AZD1222 COVID-19 vaccine. Study-level results: The study identified only six AZD1222 recipients as seropositive at baseline.

V was shortened by 3 bases and J by 4 bases, with 16 bases between the two germline ends. The CDR3 is made up of 15 amino acids. CDR1 is KGHSH and CDR2 is LQKENI in the germline V gene. About this clone itself: Its matching antigen is unknown.

Profiled with immunoSEQ multiplex PCR; TCRdb holds only in-frame clones, not every one. The table records some 190,000 clones, more than 85% of them present only once. V is TRBV18 and J is TRBJ2-7; TRBD2 might be the D (6 bases). This receptor was obtained from an adult who received the AZD1222 COVID-19 vaccine. This material consisted of peripheral blood, taken 28 days after the second AZD1222 dose. The CDR3 region is CASSPGGATQYEQYF. The CDR3 DNA is TGTGCCAGCTCACCGGGCGGGGCTACCCAGTACGAGCAGTACTTC.